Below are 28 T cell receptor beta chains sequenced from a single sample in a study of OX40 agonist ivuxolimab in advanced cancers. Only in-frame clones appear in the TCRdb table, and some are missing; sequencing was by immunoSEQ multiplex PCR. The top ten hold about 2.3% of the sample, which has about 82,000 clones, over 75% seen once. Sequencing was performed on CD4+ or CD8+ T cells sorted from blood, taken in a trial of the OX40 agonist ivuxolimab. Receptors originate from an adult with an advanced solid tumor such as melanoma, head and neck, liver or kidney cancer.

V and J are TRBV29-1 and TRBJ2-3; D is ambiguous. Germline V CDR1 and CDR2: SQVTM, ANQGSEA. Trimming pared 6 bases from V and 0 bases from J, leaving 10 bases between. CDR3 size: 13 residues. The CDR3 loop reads CSVGFGSTDTQYF. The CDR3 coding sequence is TGCAGCGTCGGATTCGGTAGCACAGATACGCAGTATTTT.

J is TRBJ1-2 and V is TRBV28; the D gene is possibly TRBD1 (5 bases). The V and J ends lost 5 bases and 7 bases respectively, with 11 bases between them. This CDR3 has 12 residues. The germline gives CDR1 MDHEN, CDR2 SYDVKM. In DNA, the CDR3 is TGTGCCAGCAGTACCGGGGGGTTTGGCTACACCTTC. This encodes CASSTGGFGYTF.

The CDR3 DNA sequence: TGTGCCAGCAGCGTGACCGGGACAGGGGGCTTGGAGACCCAGTACTTC. Encoded protein: CASSVTGTGGLETQYF. The chain combines TRBV9 with TRBJ2-5; TRBD1 agrees at 12 bases. Trimming cost V 2 bases and J 5 bases; bases outside gene matches: 7. Germline CDR1 is SGDLS and CDR2 is YYNGEE. The CDR3 is made up of 16 amino acids.

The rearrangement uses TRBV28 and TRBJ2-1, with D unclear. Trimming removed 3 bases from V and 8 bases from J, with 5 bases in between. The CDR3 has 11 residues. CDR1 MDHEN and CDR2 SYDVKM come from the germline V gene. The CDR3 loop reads CASSFLDEQFF. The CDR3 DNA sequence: TGTGCCAGCAGTTTTTTGGATGAGCAGTTCTTC.

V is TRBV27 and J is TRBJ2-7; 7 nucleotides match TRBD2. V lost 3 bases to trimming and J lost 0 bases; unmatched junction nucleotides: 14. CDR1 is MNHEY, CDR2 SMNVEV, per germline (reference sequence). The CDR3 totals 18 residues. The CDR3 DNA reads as TGTGCCAGCAGTTTCTCCGACGTAAGCGGGATTAGCTCCTACGAGCAGTACTTC. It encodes CASSFSDVSGISSYEQYF.

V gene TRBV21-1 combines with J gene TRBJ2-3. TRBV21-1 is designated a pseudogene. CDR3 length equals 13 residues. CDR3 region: CASSNRATDTQYF. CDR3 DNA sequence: TGTGCCAGCAGCAACCGGGCCACAGATACGCAGTATTTT.

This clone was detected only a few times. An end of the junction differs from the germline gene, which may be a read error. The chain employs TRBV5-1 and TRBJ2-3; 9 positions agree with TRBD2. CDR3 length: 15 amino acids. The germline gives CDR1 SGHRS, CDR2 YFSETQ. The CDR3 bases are TGCGCCAGCAGTTTGGCGGGAGGGCCTGGAGATACGCAGTATTTT. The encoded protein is CASSLAGGPGDTQYF. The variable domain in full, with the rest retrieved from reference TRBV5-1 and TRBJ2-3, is KAGVTQTPRYLIKTRGQQVTLSCSPISGHRSVSWYQQTPGQGLQFLFEYFSETQRNKGNFPGRFSGRQFSNSRSEMNVSTLELGDSALYLCASSLAGGPGDTQYFGPGTRLTVL.

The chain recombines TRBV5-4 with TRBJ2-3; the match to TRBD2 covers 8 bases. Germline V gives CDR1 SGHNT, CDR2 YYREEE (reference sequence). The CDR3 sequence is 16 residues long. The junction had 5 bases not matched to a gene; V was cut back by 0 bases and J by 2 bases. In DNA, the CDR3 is TGTGCCAGCAGCTTGGAAAGCGGGAGATTCACAGATACGCAGTATTTT. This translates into CASSLESGRFTDTQYF.

The CDR3 protein is CASSAPGAGLTQYF. The CDR3 DNA reads TGTGCCAGCAGTGCCCCGGGAGCAGGTCTGACCCAGTACTTC. This chain links TRBV28 with TRBJ2-5, with D perhaps TRBD2 (6 bases). CDR1 is MDHEN and CDR2 is SYDVKM in the germline V gene. This CDR3 has 14 residues. V was cut by 5 bases and J by 7 bases, with 17 bases left in between.

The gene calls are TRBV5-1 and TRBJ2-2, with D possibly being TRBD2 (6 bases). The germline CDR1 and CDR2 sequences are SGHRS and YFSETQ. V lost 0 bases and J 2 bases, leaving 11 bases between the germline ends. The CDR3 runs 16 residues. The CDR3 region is CASSLGGGLNTGELFF. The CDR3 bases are TGCGCCAGCAGCTTGGGAGGAGGGCTAAACACCGGGGAGCTGTTTTTT. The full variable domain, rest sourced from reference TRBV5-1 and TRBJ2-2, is KAGVTQTPRYLIKTRGQQVTLSCSPISGHRSVSWYQQTPGQGLQFLFEYFSETQRNKGNFPGRFSGRQFSNSRSEMNVSTLELGDSALYLCASSLGGGLNTGELFFGEGSRLTVL.

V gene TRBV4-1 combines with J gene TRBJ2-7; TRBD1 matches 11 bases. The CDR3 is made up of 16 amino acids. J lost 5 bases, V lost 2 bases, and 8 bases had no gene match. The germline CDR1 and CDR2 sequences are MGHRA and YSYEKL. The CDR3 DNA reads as TGCGCCAGCAGCCAATCACCCGGACAGGGGGCGCACGAGCAGTACTTC. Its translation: CASSQSPGQGAHEQYF.

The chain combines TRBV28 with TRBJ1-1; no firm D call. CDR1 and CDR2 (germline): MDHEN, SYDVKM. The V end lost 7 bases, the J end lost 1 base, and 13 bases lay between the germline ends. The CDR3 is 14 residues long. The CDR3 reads CASINPFRNTEAFF. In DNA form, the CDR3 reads TGTGCCAGCATCAATCCTTTTCGGAACACTGAAGCTTTCTTT.

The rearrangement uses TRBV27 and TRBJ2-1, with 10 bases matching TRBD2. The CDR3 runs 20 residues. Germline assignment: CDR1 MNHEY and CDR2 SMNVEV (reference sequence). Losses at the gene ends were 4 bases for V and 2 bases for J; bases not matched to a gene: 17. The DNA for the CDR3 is TGTGCCAGCAGTTACCTGACTAGCGGGCTGGAGTCGGTCGCCTACAATGAGCAGTTCTTC. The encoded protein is CASSYLTSGLESVAYNEQFF.

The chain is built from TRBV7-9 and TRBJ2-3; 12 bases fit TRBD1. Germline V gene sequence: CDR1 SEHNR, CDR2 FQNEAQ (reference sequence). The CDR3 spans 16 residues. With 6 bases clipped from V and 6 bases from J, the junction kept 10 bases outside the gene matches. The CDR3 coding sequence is TGTGCCAGCAGTCTTAGTGGGACAGGGGGCTGGGATACGCAGTATTTT. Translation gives CASSLSGTGGWDTQYF.

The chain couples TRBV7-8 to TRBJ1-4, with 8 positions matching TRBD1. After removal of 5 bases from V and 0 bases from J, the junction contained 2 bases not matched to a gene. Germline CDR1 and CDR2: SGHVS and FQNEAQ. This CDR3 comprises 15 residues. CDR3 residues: CASSPGQATNEKLFF. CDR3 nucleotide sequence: TGTGCCAGCAGCCCGGGACAGGCAACTAATGAAAAACTGTTTTTT.

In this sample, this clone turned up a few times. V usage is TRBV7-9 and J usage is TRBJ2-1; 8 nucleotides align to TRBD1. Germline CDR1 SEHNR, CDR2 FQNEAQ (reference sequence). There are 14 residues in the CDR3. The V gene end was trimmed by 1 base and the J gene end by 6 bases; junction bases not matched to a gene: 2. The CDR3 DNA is TGTGCCAGCAGCTTAGGGCAGGGGGCCAATGAGCAGTTCTTC. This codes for CASSLGQGANEQFF.

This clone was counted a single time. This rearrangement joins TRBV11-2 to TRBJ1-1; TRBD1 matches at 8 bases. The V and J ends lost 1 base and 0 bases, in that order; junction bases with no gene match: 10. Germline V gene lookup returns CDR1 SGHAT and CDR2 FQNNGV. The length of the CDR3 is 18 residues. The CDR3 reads CASSLVMPGGALNTEAFF. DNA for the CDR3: TGTGCCAGCAGCTTAGTGATGCCAGGGGGCGCTCTGAACACTGAAGCTTTCTTT.

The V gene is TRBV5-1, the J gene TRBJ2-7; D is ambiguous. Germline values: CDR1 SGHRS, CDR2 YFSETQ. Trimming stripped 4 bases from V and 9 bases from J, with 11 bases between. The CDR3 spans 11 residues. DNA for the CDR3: TGCGCCAGCAGCGTGAAAGCTGGGCAGTACTTC. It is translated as CASSVKAGQYF.

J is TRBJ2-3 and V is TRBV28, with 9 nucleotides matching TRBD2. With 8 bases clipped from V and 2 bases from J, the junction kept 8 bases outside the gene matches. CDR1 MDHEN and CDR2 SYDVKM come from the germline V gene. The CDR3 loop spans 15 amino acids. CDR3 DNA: TGTGCCAGCTCCGGGACTAGCAAGATCACAGATACGCAGTATTTT. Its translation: CASSGTSKITDTQYF. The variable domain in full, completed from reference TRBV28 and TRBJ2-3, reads DVKVTQSSRYLVKRTGEKVFLECVQDMDHENMFWYRQDPGLGLRLIYFSYDVKMKEKGDIPEGYSVSREKKERFSLILESASTNQTSMYLCASSGTSKITDTQYFGPGTRLTVL.

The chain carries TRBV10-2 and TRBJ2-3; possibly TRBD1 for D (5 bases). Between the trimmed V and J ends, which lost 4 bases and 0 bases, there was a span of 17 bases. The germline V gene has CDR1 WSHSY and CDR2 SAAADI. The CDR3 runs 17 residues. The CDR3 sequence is CASSAQQAFISTDTQYF. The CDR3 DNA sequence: TGCGCCAGCAGTGCTCAACAGGCTTTCATAAGCACAGATACGCAGTATTTT.

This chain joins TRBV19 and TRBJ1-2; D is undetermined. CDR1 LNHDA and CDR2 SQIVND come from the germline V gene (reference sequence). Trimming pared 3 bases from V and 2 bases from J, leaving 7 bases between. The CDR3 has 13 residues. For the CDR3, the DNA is TGTGCCAGTAGTATGGCCCAGAACTATGGCTACACCTTC. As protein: CASSMAQNYGYTF.

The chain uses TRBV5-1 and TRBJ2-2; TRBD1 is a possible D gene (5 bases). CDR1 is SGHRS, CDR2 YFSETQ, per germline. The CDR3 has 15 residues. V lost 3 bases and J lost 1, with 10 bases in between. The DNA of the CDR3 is TGCGCCAGCAGCTACGGACACGGGAACACCGGGGAGCTGTTTTTT. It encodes CASSYGHGNTGELFF.

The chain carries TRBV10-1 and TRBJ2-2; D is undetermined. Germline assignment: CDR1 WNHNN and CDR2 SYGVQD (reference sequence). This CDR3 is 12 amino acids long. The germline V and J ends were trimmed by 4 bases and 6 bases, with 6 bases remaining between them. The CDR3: CASSAQAGELFF. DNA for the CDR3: TGCGCCAGCAGTGCGCAGGCCGGGGAGCTGTTTTTT.

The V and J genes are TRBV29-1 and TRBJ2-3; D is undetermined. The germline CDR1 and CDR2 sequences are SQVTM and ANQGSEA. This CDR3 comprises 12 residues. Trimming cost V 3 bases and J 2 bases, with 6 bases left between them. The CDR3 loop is CSVEGFTDTQYF. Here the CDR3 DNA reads TGCAGCGTTGAGGGCTTCACAGATACGCAGTATTTT.

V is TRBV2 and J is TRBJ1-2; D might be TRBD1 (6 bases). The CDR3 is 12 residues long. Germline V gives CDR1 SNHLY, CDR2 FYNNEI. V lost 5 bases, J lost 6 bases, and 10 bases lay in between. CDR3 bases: TGTGCCAGCAGTAACAGGGTGAATGGCTACACCTTC. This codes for CASSNRVNGYTF.

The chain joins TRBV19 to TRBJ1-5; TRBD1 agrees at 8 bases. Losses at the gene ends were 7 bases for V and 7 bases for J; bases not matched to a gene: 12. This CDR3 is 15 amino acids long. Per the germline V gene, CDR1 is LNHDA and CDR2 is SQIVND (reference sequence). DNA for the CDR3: TGTGCCAGTAATCCGACAGGGGTATCGTTGCAGCCCCAGCATTTT. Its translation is CASNPTGVSLQPQHF.

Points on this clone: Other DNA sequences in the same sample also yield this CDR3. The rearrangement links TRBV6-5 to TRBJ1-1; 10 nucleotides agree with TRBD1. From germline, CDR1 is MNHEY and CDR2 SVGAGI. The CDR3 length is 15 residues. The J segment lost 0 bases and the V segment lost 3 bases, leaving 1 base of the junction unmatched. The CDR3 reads CASSYGTGVNTEAFF. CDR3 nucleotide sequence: TGTGCCAGCAGTTATGGGACAGGGGTGAACACTGAAGCTTTCTTT.

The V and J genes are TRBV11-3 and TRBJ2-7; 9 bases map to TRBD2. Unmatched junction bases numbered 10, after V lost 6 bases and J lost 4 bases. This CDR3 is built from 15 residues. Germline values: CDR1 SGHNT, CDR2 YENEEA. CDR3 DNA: TGTGCCAGCAGTCCTCTTAGCGGGAGAGCTTACGAGCAGTACTTC. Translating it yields CASSPLSGRAYEQYF.